Sequencing of this T cell receptor (beta chain) was carried out in a study of blood T cell dynamics during melanoma immunotherapy. As for the study in general: Standard first-line treatment here was pembrolizumab or nivolumab plus ipilimumab in metastatic melanoma.

Each bulk PBMC sample had around 360 ng DNA loaded. Assay used: immunoSEQ multiplex PCR; TCRdb lists only in-frame clones, some missing. The sample holds fewer than 2,000 clones; more than 70% are singletons and the top ten take roughly half. Stated time point: pre-treatment baseline. At 12 weeks after first infusion, RECIST 1.1 defined response for most patients. About this clone: The antigen is undetermined.

Findings and limits, study-wide: Unlike progressors, later disease-control patients had W3 repertoires gaining clonality or diversity.

The sample in question was blood, obtained from a patient treated with checkpoint blockade. The sequence derives from a human donor with melanoma.

This CDR3 is CASSLEGTRNTEAFF. The CDR3 nucleotides are TGTGCCAGCAGCTTGGAGGGGACAAGGAACACTGAAGCTTTCTTT. The chain uses TRBV5-6 and TRBJ1-1, with a possible D match to TRBD1 (6 bases). V shed 0 bases and J shed 1 base, with 10 bases lying between them. The length of the CDR3 is 15 residues. Per germline, CDR1 SGHDT and CDR2 YYEEEE. Supplemented by reference TRBV5-6 and TRBJ1-1, the full variable domain reads DAGVTQSPTHLIKTRGQQVTLRCSPKSGHDTVSWYQQALGQGPQFIFQYYEEEERQRGNFPDRFSGHQFPNYSSELNVNALLLGDSALYLCASSLEGTRNTEAFFGQGTRLTVV.